The sequence of this T cell receptor (beta chain) was determined in a study of T cell repertoires in cytomegalovirus infection. This clonotype has more than one count but fewer than ten. In TCRdb, the reads were re-called with MiXCR into one record per CDR3 protein. Of under 350,000 distinct CDR3 sequences in the sample, approximately 9.5% were seen once. The CDR3 is made up of 12 amino acids. The germline V gene encodes CDR1 MNHEY and CDR2 SVGEGT. Trimming pared 5 bases from V and 6 bases from J, leaving 11 bases between. The chain is built from TRBV6-2 or TRBV6-3 and TRBJ2-7; no firm D call. The sample comprised PBMCs. The TCR originated in a human donor in good health (CMV status not recorded). Some clones in this sample may be carry-over from other donors' samples. This CDR3 reads CASSAVVAEQYF. CDR3 bases: TGTGCCAGCAGTGCCGTAGTAGCCGAGCAGTACTTC.